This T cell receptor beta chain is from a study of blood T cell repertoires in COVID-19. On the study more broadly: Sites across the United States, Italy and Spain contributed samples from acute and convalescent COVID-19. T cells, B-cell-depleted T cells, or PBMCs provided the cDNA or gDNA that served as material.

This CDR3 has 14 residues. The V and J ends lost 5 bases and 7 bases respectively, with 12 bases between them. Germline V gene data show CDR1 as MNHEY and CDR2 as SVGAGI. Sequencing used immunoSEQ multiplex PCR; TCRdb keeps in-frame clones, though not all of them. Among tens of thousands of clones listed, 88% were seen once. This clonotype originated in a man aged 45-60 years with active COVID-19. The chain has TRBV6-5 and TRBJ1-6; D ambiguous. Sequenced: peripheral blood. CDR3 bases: TGTGCCAGCAGTACCGGGAGTCAGAATTCACCCCTCCACTTT. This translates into CASSTGSQNSPLHF.